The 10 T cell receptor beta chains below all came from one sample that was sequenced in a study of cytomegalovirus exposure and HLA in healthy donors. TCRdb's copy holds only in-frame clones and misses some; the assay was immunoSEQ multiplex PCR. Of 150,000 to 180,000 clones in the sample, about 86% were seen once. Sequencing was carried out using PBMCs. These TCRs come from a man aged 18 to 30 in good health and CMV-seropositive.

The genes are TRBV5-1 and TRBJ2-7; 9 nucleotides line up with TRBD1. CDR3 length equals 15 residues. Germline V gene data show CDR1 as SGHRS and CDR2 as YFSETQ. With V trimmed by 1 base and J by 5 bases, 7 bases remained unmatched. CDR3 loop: CASSLIGGQGNEQYF. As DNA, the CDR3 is TGCGCCAGCAGCTTGATAGGGGGACAGGGTAACGAGCAGTACTTC.

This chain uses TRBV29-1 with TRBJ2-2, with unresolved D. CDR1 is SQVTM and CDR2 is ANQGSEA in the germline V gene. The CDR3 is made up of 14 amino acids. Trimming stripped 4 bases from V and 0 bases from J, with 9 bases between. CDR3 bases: TGCAGCGTTGTTGCCCGGGCGAACACCGGGGAGCTGTTTTTT. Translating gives CSVVARANTGELFF.

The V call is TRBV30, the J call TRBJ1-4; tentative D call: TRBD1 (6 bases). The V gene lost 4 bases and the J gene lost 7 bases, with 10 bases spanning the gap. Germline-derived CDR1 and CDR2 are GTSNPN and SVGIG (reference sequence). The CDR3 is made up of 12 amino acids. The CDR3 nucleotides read TGTGCCTGGAAGGGGGTTCCTGAAAAACTGTTTTTT. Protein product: CAWKGVPEKLFF.

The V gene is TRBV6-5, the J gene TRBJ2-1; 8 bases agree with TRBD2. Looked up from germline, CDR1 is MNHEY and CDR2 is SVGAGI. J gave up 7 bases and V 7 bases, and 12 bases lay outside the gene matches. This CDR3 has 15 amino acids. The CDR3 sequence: CASKRGLSGGNEQFF. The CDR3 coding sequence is TGTGCCAGCAAGCGGGGGCTCAGTGGGGGTAATGAGCAGTTCTTC.

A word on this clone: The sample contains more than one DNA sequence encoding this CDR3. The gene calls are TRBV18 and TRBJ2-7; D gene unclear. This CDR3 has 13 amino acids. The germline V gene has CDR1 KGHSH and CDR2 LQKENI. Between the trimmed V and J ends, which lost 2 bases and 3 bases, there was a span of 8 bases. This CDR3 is CASSPGQDYEQYF. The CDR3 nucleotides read TGTGCCAGCTCACCAGGGCAGGACTACGAGCAGTACTTC.

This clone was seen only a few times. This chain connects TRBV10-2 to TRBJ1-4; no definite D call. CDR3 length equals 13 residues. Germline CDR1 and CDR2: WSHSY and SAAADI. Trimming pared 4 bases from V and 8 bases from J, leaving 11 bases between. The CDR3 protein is CASSAVRWEKLFF. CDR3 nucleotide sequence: TGCGCCAGCAGTGCGGTCAGGTGGGAAAAACTGTTTTTT.

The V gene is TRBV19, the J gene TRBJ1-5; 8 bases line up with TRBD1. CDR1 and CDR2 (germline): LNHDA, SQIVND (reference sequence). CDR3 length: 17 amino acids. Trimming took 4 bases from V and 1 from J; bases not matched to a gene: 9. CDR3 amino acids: CASSSRGPGTSNQPQHF. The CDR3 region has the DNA TGTGCCAGTAGTAGCAGGGGGCCAGGGACGAGCAATCAGCCCCAGCATTTT.

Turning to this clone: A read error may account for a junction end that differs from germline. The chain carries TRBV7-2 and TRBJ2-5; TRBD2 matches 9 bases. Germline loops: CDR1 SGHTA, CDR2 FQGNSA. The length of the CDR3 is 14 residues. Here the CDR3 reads CASSVAGAGETQYF. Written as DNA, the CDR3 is TGTGCCAGCAGCGTAGCGGGGGCCGGGGAGACCCAGTACTTC.

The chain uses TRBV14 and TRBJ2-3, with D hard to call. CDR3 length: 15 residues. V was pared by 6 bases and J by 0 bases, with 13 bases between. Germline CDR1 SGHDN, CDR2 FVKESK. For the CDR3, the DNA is TGTGCCAGCAGTCCCACAGCACAAAGCACAGATACGCAGTATTTT. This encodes CASSPTAQSTDTQYF.

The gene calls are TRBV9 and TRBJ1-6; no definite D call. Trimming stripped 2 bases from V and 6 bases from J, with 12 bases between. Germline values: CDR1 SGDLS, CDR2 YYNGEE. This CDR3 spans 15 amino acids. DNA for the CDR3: TGTGCCAGCAGCGTTGAGGGCGACCTTAATTCACCCCTCCACTTT. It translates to CASSVEGDLNSPLHF.